Below, one TCR beta chain is given with its context. Its antigen is not known. Next came a second PCR, run for roughly 7 to 12 cycles, which used a sample-barcoded 5' primer along with a J-beta primer mix. Tags on each cDNA molecule came from a template-switch adaptor with 12 random nucleotides. Each CDR3 protein is one row after TCRdb ran MiXCR on the 5' RACE reads. The sample comprises about 1,000,000 distinct CDR3 sequences, around 45% of which are singletons, and under 20% rests with the top ten. The sample is drawn from a study of blood T cells in healthy people across ages. After removal of 4 bases from V and 0 bases from J, the junction contained 8 bases not matched to a gene. Germline values: CDR1 LGHNA, CDR2 YNFKEQ. This CDR3 comprises 19 residues. Study-level results: A conclusive naive versus antigen-experienced comparison was prevented by the unsorted PBMCs. Estimated diversity, derived from one million T cells, was regarded as an underestimate. Samples with more naive T cells showed higher observed beta diversity.

The specimen was blood. The sequence was obtained from a woman aged 60-75 years in good health. This rearrangement joins TRBV4-2 to TRBJ2-2; 13 nucleotides line up with TRBD2. The CDR3: CASSLTPGLAGTNTGELFF. In nucleotides, the CDR3 is TGTGCCAGCAGCCTCACACCGGGACTAGCGGGGACGAACACCGGGGAGCTGTTTTTT.